This entry lists 7 T cell receptor beta chains sequenced from one sample in a study of blood T cell repertoires in COVID-19. Sequenced by immunoSEQ multiplex PCR; TCRdb stores in-frame clones only, minus some. The data contain approximately 220,000 clones, approximately 84% of them singletons. The source material was peripheral blood. The receptor source for this set is a man in his fifties with acute or convalescent COVID-19.

A single count supports this clone. The chain combines TRBV7-9 with TRBJ1-5; D is undetermined. Germline values: CDR1 SEHNR, CDR2 FQNEAQ (reference sequence). This CDR3 is 13 amino acids long. Trimming cost V 5 bases and J 2 bases, with 7 bases left between them. CDR3 DNA: TGTGCCAGCAGCCAAACAGGCAATCAGCCCCAGCATTTT. Translating it yields CASSQTGNQPQHF.

This sequence joins TRBV18 and TRBJ1-5, with unresolved D. The CDR3 contains 14 residues. Trimming left V 3 bases short and J 7 bases short, with 13 bases between. In germline, CDR1 is KGHSH, CDR2 LQKENI. The DNA of the CDR3 is TGTGCCAGCTCACCGACGGGAATCGCACAGCCCCAGCATTTT. Protein: CASSPTGIAQPQHF.

This chain uses TRBV19 with TRBJ2-5; D might be TRBD1 (5 bases). The CDR3 spans 15 residues. Germline assignment: CDR1 LNHDA and CDR2 SQIVND (reference sequence). The V end was cut by 3 bases, the J end by 5 bases, with 16 bases between. The CDR3 DNA sequence: TGTGCCAGTAGTATTCGGTTACAGGTCTGGGAGACCCAGTACTTC. Residues: CASSIRLQVWETQYF.

This clone has just one count. The V call is TRBV28, the J call TRBJ2-4; tentative D call: TRBD2 (5 bases). V gave up 5 bases and J gave up 9 bases, with 14 bases separating them. CDR3 length: 13 residues. Germline V gene sequence: CDR1 MDHEN, CDR2 SYDVKM. The CDR3 sequence is CASSPSTTGIQYF. CDR3 in DNA: TGTGCCAGCAGTCCTTCGACTACGGGCATTCAGTACTTC.

This chain's CDR3 is CASSFYGRGVTASGNTIYF. The CDR3 DNA reads as TGTGCCAGCAGCTTTTACGGCAGGGGCGTCACAGCCTCTGGAAACACCATATATTTT. This chain links TRBV11-2 with TRBJ1-3, with D possibly TRBD1 on 6 matching bases. CDR3 length: 19 residues. CDR1 is SGHAT, CDR2 FQNNGV, per germline. V was pared by 3 bases and J by 0 bases, with 21 bases between.

V and J are TRBV6-5 and TRBJ1-1, with D hard to call. Trimming took off 0 bases at V and 4 bases at J, with 9 bases between the two ends. This CDR3 has 14 residues. CDR1 MNHEY and CDR2 SVGAGI come from the germline V gene. CDR3 DNA sequence: TGTGCCAGCAGTTACTCTATTTCCGGCACTGAAGCTTTCTTT. It specifies CASSYSISGTEAFF.

The genes are TRBV12-3 or TRBV12-4 and TRBJ2-5, with D uncertain. The CDR3 loop spans 12 amino acids. The V end was cut by 4 bases, the J end by 5 bases, with 8 bases between. The CDR3 region has the DNA TGTGCCAGCAGTTCTGTGAGGGAGACCCAGTACTTC. Protein sequence: CASSSVRETQYF.